Listed here are 19 T cell receptor beta chains from one sample, sequenced in a study of control samples from healthy donors and cancer patients. TCRdb's table, derived via immunoSEQ multiplex PCR, lists solely in-frame clones and lacks some. The profile shows some 150,000 clones, 96% of them singletons. The specimen sequenced was blood. The receptors derive from a woman in her 30s in good health.

This clone was picked up one time. The chain employs TRBV20-1 and TRBJ2-5; TRBD2 aligns across 8 bases. The V gene end was trimmed by 3 bases and the J gene end by 5 bases; junction bases not matched to a gene: 5. The CDR3 is 13 amino acids. CDR1 and CDR2 from the germline V gene are DFQATT and SNEGSKA (reference sequence). In DNA form, the CDR3 reads TGCAGTGCTAGTATAGTAGCGGGGGAGACCCAGTACTTC. As protein: CSASIVAGETQYF.

The V gene is TRBV28, the J gene TRBJ2-7; D not certain. The CDR3 length is 12 residues. Deletions cut 2 bases from V and 6 bases from J, with 8 bases between. The germline V gene encodes CDR1 MDHEN and CDR2 SYDVKM. The CDR3 DNA reads TGTGCCAGCAGTTTAGGTTTTATCGAGCAGTACTTC. Its protein product is CASSLGFIEQYF. Based on the CDR3 plus reference TRBV28 and TRBJ2-7, the full variable domain is DVKVTQSSRYLVKRTGEKVFLECVQDMDHENMFWYRQDPGLGLRLIYFSYDVKMKEKGDIPEGYSVSREKKERFSLILESASTNQTSMYLCASSLGFIEQYFGPGTRLTVT.

The V and J genes are TRBV12-5 and TRBJ1-6; TRBD1 might be the D (5 bases). Per the germline V gene, CDR1 is LGHNT and CDR2 is FRNRAP. This CDR3 spans 15 amino acids. V was trimmed by 4 bases and J by 10 bases, leaving 17 bases between them. CDR3 DNA sequence: TGTGCTAGTGGTTGGGACCGGGCCCCCCGATCACCCCTCCACTTT. This translates into CASGWDRAPRSPLHF.

This sequence joins TRBV5-1 and TRBJ2-1, with D unclear. V was cut by 4 bases and J by 9 bases, with 14 bases left in between. The CDR3 is 13 amino acids. Per germline, CDR1 SGHRS and CDR2 YFSETQ. CDR3 in amino acids: CASSLKISGEQFF. In DNA form, the CDR3 reads TGCGCCAGCAGCCTGAAGATAAGTGGTGAGCAGTTCTTC.

This clone was counted once. This chain links TRBV7-3 with TRBJ2-1; tentatively, D is TRBD2 (6 bases). V was pared by 5 bases and J by 0 bases, with 14 bases between. The CDR3 length is 16 residues. In germline, CDR1 is SGHTA, CDR2 FQGTGA. The CDR3 sequence is CASSKGTSSSYNEQFF. DNA for the CDR3: TGTGCCAGCAGCAAGGGGACTTCCAGCTCCTACAATGAGCAGTTCTTC.

This clone has a single count. V usage is TRBV28 and J usage is TRBJ2-7; TRBD1 matches at 10 bases. CDR1 is MDHEN, CDR2 SYDVKM, per germline. CDR3 length: 15 amino acids. The junction had 8 bases not matched to a gene; V was cut back by 7 bases and J by 2 bases. CDR3 bases: TGTGCCAGCAACCGGGGGGGACAGGGGACCTACGAGCAGTACTTC. Its protein product is CASNRGGQGTYEQYF. The whole variable domain, remainder taken from reference TRBV28 and TRBJ2-7, is DVKVTQSSRYLVKRTGEKVFLECVQDMDHENMFWYRQDPGLGLRLIYFSYDVKMKEKGDIPEGYSVSREKKERFSLILESASTNQTSMYLCASNRGGQGTYEQYFGPGTRLTVT.

The chain recombines TRBV5-4 with TRBJ1-2; D possibly corresponds to TRBD1 (5 bases). Germline V CDR1 and CDR2: SGHNT, YYREEE (reference sequence). The CDR3 length is 15 residues. Trimming removed 4 bases at V and 0 bases at J, with 13 bases between. The CDR3 nucleotides read TGTGCCAGCAGCAGCAGGGTTGGTCCTAACTATGGCTACACCTTC. Amino acid sequence: CASSSRVGPNYGYTF.

This clone was recorded a few times. This chain connects TRBV30 to TRBJ2-7, with TRBD1 matching 9 bases. The CDR3 sequence is 12 residues long. After removal of 5 bases from V and 3 bases from J, the junction contained 2 bases not matched to a gene. Germline V CDR1 and CDR2: GTSNPN, SVGIG (reference sequence). The CDR3 DNA follows: TGTGCCTGGGGACAGGGGAACTACGAGCAGTACTTC. Encoded protein: CAWGQGNYEQYF.

This rearrangement joins TRBV12-5 to TRBJ2-5; 15 nucleotides align to TRBD2. This CDR3 contains 16 residues. Germline CDR1 is LGHNT and CDR2 is FRNRAP. V was pared by 7 bases and J by 4 bases, with 7 bases of the junction left unmatched. Here the CDR3 reads CASADGLAGGRETQYF. The CDR3 DNA sequence: TGTGCTAGTGCCGACGGACTAGCGGGGGGGCGAGAGACCCAGTACTTC.

V is TRBV28 and J is TRBJ1-2; no clear D. Per the germline V gene, CDR1 is MDHEN and CDR2 is SYDVKM. Trimming removed 6 bases at V and 4 bases at J, with 12 bases between. The CDR3 consists of 13 residues. CDR3 sequence (DNA): TGTGCCAGCAGGTTGGGGAGGAGCTATGGCTACACCTTC. Amino acids: CASRLGRSYGYTF.

This chain links TRBV28 with TRBJ1-5; D call uncertain. Germline CDR1 is MDHEN and CDR2 is SYDVKM. Trimming took 5 bases from V and 0 from J, leaving 8 bases between them. This CDR3 has 14 residues. The CDR3 is CASSPKGSNQPQHF. The CDR3 DNA is TGTGCCAGCAGTCCGAAAGGTAGCAATCAGCCCCAGCATTTT.

The V and J genes are TRBV7-3 and TRBJ2-1; TRBD2 matches at 7 bases. Germline CDR1 is SGHTA and CDR2 is FQGTGA. There are 14 residues in the CDR3. Trimming removed 2 bases from V and 6 bases from J; junction bases left unmatched: 4. The CDR3 region has the DNA TGTGCCAGCAGCTTAGCGGGACTACTCAATGAGCAGTTCTTC. Translation gives CASSLAGLLNEQFF.

The J gene is TRBJ2-7, the V gene TRBV5-4; 12 bases line up with TRBD2. Trimming took 0 bases from V and 3 from J; bases not matched to a gene: 4. This CDR3 comprises 16 residues. CDR1 and CDR2 from the germline V gene are SGHNT and YYREEE (reference sequence). CDR3 DNA sequence: TGTGCCAGCAGCTTGGGGACTAGCGGGACCCACTACGAGCAGTACTTC. It translates to CASSLGTSGTHYEQYF.

The V gene is TRBV27, the J gene TRBJ2-3; 10 bases line up with TRBD2. The V and J ends lost 7 bases and 6 bases, in that order; junction bases with no gene match: 1. The CDR3 length is 12 residues. CDR1 MNHEY and CDR2 SMNVEV come from the germline V gene (reference sequence). The CDR3: CASKAGGDTQYF. Here the CDR3 DNA reads TGTGCCAGCAAAGCGGGAGGGGATACGCAGTATTTT.

The V and J genes are TRBV9 and TRBJ1-6; TRBD1 aligns across 7 bases. V lost 0 bases to trimming and J lost 6 bases; unmatched junction nucleotides: 6. The germline V gene has CDR1 SGDLS and CDR2 YYNGEE. This CDR3 is built from 16 residues. The DNA of the CDR3 is TGTGCCAGCAGCGTAGAGGTGACAGGGCTTAATTCACCCCTCCACTTT. Amino acid sequence: CASSVEVTGLNSPLHF.

The table lists this clone with a few counts. The rearrangement links TRBV6-4 to TRBJ2-7; 12 bases fit TRBD2. CDR3 length: 16 residues. The V gene end was trimmed by 6 bases and the J gene end by 3 bases; junction bases not matched to a gene: 9. CDR1 MRHNA and CDR2 SNTAGT come from the germline V gene. As DNA, the CDR3 is TGTGCCAGCAGCGGCAGGTGGACTAGCGGGGTCTACGAGCAGTACTTC. This gives the protein CASSGRWTSGVYEQYF.

J is TRBJ2-3 and V is TRBV11-3, with D possibly matching TRBD1 (5 bases). The CDR3 is 13 amino acids. V lost 3 bases and J lost 4, with 8 bases in between. From germline, CDR1 is SGHNT and CDR2 YENEEA. The CDR3 DNA follows: TGTGCCAGCAGCTTCGCAGGGTCAGATACGCAGTATTTT. Its protein product is CASSFAGSDTQYF.

The chain couples TRBV30 to TRBJ2-3; the D gene is possibly TRBD1 (5 bases). Between the trimmed V and J ends, which lost 0 bases and 0 bases, there was a span of 16 bases. CDR3 length equals 17 residues. CDR1 and CDR2 (germline): GTSNPN, SVGIG (reference sequence). The CDR3 DNA reads TGTGCCTGGAGTGTATATAGGTGGACAACTAGCACAGATACGCAGTATTTT. It codes for CAWSVYRWTTSTDTQYF.

The chain recombines TRBV28 with TRBJ2-7; TRBD1 matches 7 bases. Germline lookup yields CDR1 MDHEN and CDR2 SYDVKM. The trim removed 3 bases at V and 2 bases at J, leaving 16 bases unmatched. The CDR3 is 18 amino acids. CDR3 protein: CASSLNIQLAGTAYEQYF. The CDR3 DNA follows: TGTGCCAGCAGTTTGAATATCCAATTAGCCGGGACAGCCTACGAGCAGTACTTC.